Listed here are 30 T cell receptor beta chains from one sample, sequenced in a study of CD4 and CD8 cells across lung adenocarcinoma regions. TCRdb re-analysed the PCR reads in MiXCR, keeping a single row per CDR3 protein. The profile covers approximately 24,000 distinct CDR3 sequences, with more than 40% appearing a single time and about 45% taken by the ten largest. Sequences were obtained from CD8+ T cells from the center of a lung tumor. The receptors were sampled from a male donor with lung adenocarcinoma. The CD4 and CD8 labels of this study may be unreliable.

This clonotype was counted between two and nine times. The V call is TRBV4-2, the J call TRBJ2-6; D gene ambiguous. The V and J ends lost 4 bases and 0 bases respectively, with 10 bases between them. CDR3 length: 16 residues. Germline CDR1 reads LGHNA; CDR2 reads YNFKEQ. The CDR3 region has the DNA TGTGCCAGCAGCCGCGTTGGGGTCTCTGGGGCCAACGTCCTGACTTTC. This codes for CASSRVGVSGANVLTF.

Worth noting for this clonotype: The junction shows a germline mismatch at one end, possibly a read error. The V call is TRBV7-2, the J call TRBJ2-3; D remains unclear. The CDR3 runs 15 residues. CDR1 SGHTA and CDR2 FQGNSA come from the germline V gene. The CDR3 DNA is TGTGCCAGCAGCTCGTCATTTACCGACACAGATATTCAGTATTTC. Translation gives CASSSSFTDTDIQYF.

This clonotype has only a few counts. The CDR3, as DNA: TGTGCCAGCAGGAGTTTCTTTCTGAACACTGAAGCTTTCTTT. Protein sequence: CASRSFFLNTEAFF. V is TRBV11-2 and J is TRBJ1-1; D not certain. This CDR3 has 14 amino acids. V lost 6 bases and J 0 bases, leaving 11 bases between the germline ends. Germline V gives CDR1 SGHAT, CDR2 FQNNGV.

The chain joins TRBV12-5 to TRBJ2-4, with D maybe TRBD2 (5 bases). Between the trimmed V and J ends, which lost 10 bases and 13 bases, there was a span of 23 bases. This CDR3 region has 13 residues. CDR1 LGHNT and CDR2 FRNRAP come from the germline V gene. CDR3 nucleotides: TGTGCTACGGGGTTGCGAGCCAAAAACCCGCAGTACTTC. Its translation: CATGLRAKNPQYF.

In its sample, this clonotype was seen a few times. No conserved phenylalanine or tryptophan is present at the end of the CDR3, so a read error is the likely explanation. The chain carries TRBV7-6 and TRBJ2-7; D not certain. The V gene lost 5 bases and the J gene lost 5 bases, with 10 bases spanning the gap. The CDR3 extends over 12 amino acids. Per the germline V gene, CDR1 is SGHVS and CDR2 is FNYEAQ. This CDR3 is CASSNRTDEQYC. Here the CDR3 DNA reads TGTGCCAGCAGCAACAGAACCGACGAGCAGTACTGC.

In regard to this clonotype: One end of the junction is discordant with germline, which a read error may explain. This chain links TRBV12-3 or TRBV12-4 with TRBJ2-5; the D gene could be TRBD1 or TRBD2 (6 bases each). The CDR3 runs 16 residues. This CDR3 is CASAGPGGRGQDTQYF. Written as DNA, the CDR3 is TGTGCCAGCGCGGGGCCTGGGGGCCGTGGCCAAGATACCCAGTATTTC.

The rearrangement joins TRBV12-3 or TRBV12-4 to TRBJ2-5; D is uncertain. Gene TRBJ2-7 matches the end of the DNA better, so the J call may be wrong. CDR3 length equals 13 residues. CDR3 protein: CASSRSGAGEQYV. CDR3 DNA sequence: TGTGCCAGCAGTCGCTCGGGCGCCGGCGAGCAGTACGTC.

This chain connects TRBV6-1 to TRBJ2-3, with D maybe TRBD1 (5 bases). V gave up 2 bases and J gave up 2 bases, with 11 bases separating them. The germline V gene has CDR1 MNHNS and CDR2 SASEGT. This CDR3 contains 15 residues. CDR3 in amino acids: CASSERSGLTDTQYF. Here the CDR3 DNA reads TGTGCCAGCAGTGAAAGATCAGGGCTCACAGATACGCAGTATTTT.

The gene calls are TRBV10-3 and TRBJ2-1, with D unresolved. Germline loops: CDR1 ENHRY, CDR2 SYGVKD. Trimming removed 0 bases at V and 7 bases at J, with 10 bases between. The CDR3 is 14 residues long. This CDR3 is CAISESGPKNEQFF. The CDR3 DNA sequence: TGTGCCATCAGTGAGTCCGGACCGAAGAATGAGCAGTTCTTC.

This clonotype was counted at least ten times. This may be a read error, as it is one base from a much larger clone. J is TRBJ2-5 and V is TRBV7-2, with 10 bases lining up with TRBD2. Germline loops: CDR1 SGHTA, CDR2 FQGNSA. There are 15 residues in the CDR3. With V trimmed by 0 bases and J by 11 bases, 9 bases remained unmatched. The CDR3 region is CASSLAASGGREQYF. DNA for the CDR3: TGTGCCAGCAGCTTAGCCGCTAGCGGGGGTCGTGAGCAGTACTTC.

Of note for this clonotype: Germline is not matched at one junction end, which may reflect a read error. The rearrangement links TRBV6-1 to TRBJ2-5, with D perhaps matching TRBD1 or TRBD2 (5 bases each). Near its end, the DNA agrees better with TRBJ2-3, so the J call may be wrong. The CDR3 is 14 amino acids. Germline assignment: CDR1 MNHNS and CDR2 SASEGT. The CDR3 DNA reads TGTGCGAGCAGACGGGGCCGAGAGCAAGAGACGCAGTATTTT. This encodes CASRRGREQETQYF.

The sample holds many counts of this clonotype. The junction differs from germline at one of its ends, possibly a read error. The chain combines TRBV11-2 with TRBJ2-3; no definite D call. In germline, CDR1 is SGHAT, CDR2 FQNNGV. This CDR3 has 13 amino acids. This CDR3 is CASSLEPSSSTHF. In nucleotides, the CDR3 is TGTGCCAGCAGCTTAGAACCCTCTTCTTCAACGCATTTT.

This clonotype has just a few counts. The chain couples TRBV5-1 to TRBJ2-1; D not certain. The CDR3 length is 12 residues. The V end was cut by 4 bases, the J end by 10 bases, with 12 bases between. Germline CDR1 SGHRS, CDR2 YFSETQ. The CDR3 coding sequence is TGCGCCAGCAGCCCCAGTGGGCGGGAGCAGTTCTTC. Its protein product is CASSPSGREQFF.

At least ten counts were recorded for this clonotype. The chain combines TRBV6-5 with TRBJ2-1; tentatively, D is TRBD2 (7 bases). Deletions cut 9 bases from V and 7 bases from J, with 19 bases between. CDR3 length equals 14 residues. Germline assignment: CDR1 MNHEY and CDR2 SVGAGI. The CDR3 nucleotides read TGTGCCAGTAAAGGGAGGGGGGGGAGGAATGAGCAGTTCTTC. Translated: CASKGRGGRNEQFF.

The CDR3 loop is CASSPGGYGGNTIYF. CDR3 DNA sequence: TGTGCCAGCAGTCCAGGGGGTTACGGTGGAAACACCATATATTTT. This chain links TRBV27 with TRBJ1-3; 7 bases map to TRBD1. V shed 5 bases and J 3 bases; nucleotides not matched to a gene: 7. The germline V gene has CDR1 MNHEY and CDR2 SMNVEV (reference sequence). This CDR3 comprises 15 residues.

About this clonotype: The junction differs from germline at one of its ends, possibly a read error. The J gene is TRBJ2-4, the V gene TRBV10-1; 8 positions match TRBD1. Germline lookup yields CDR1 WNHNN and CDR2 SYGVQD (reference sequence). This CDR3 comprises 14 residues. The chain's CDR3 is CGSRGLRAKNTQYF. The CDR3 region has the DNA TGCGGCAGCAGGGGGCTGCGTGCCAAAAATACGCAGTACTTC.

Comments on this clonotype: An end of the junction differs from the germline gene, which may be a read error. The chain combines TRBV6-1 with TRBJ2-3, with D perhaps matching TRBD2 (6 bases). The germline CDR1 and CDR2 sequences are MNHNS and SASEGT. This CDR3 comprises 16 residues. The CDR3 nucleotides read TGTGCGAGCCGCGACGCGGGGCCAGGAGCCGGAAACACGCAGTATTTC. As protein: CASRDAGPGAGNTQYF.

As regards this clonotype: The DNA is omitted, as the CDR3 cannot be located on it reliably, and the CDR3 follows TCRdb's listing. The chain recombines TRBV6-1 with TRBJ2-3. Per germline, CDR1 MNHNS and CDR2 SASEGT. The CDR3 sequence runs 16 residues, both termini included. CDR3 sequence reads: CASSEAGMWARGTQYF.

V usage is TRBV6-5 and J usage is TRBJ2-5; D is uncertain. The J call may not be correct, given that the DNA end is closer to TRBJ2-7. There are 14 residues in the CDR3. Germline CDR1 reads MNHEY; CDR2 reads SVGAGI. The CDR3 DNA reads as TGTGCCAGCAGATTAGGGTACCCTCCGGGCGAGCAGTACTTC. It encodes CASRLGYPPGEQYF.

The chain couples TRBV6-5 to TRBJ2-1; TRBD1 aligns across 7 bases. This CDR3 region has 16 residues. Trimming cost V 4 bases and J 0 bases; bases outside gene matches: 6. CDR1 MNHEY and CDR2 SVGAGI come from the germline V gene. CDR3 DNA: TGTGCCAGCAGTTCACAGGGGTTTTCCTCCTACAATGAGCAGTTCTTC. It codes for CASSSQGFSSYNEQFF.

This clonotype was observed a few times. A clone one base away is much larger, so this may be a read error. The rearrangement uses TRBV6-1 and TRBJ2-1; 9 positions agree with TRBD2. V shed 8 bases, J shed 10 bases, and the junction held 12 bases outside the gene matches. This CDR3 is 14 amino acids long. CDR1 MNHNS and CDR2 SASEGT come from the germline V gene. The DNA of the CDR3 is TGTGCCAGCGGACTAGCGATTACCCAAGACGAGCAGTTCTTC. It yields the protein CASGLAITQDEQFF.

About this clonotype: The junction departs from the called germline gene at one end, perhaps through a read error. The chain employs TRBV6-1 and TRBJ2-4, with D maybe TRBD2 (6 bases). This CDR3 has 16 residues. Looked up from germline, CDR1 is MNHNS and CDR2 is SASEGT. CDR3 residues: CASSEAGTGVKDMQHF. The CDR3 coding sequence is TGTGCCAGCAGTGAAGCGGGGACGGGGGTTAAAGACATGCAGCACTTC.

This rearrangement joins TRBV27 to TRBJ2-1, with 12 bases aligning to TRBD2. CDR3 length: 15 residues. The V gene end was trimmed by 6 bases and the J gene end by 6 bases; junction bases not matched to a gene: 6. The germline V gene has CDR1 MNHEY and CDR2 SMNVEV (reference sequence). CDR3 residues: CASSLRTSGTNEQFF. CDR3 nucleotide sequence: TGTGCCAGCAGCCTCCGGACTAGCGGGACCAATGAGCAGTTCTTC.

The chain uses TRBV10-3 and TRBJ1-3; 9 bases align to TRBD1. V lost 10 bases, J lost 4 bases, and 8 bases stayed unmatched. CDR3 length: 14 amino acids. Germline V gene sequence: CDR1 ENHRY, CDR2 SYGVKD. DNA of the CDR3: TGTGCCACCGTAATCGGACAGGGGGGAAACACCATATATTTT. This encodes CATVIGQGGNTIYF.

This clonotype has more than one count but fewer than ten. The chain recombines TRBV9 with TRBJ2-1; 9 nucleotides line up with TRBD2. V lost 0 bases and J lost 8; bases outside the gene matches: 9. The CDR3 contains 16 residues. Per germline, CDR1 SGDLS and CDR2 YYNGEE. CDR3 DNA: TGTGCCAGCAGCGTAGAGGGCGGGAGGGCCTGGGATGAGCAGTTCTTC. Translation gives CASSVEGGRAWDEQFF.

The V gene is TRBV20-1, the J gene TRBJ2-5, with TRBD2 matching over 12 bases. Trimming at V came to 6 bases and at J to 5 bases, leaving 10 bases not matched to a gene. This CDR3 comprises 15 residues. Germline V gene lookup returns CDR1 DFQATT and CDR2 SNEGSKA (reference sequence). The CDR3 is CSAYASGRAFETQYF. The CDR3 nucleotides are TGCAGTGCGTATGCTAGCGGGAGGGCCTTTGAGACCCAGTACTTC.

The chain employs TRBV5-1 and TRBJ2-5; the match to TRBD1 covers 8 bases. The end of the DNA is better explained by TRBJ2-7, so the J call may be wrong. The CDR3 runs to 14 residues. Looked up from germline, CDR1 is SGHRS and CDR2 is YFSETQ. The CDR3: CASRSGTGGYEQYF. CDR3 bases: TGCGCCAGCAGATCCGGGACAGGAGGTTACGAGCAGTACTTC.

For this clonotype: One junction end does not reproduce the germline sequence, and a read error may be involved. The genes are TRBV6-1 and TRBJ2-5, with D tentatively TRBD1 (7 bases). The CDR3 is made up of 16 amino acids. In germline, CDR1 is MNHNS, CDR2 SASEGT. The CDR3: CASRGAGARVGETQYF. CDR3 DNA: TGTGCTAGCAGGGGGGCCGGGGCACGGGTTGGAGAGACCCAGTACTTC.

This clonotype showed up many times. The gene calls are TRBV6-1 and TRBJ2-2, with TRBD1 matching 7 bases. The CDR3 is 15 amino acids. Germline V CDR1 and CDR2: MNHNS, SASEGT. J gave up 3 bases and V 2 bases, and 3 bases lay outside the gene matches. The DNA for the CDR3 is TGTGCCAGCAGTGAATCCGACAGGGACACCGGGGAGCTGTTTTTT. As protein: CASSESDRDTGELFF.

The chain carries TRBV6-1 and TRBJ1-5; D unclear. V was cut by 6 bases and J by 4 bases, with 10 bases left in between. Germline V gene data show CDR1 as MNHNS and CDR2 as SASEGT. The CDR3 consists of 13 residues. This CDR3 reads CASRPNWNQPQHF. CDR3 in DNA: TGTGCCAGCAGGCCGAATTGGAATCAGCCCCAGCATTTT.